The 10 T cell receptor beta chains below all came from one sample that was sequenced in a study of blood T cell repertoires in COVID-19. Using immunoSEQ multiplex PCR, the repertoire was profiled, and TCRdb retains in-frame clones only, with some absent. Among a few hundred thousand clones listed, around 81% were seen once. The sample comprised PBMCs or T cells enriched from blood (not recorded which). The receptors were gathered from a man in his fifties or sixties who had recovered from COVID-19.

The chain recombines TRBV7-2 with TRBJ2-7, with 11 bases identical to TRBD2. Germline trimming cut 0 bases from V and 0 bases from J; bases unmatched to any gene: 4. CDR3 size: 17 residues. CDR1 SGHTA and CDR2 FQGNSA come from the germline V gene. The CDR3 sequence is CASSLALAGGSSYEQYF. DNA for the CDR3: TGTGCCAGCAGCTTAGCCCTAGCGGGGGGAAGCTCCTACGAGCAGTACTTC.

The chain recombines TRBV5-1 with TRBJ1-2; the match to TRBD1 covers 7 bases. The CDR3 is 15 residues long. CDR1 SGHRS and CDR2 YFSETQ come from the germline V gene. The V segment lost 0 bases and the J segment 4 bases; nucleotides outside the gene matches: 6. CDR3 loop: CASSLGRQGSYGYTF. The CDR3, as DNA: TGCGCCAGCAGCTTGGGTCGACAGGGTAGCTATGGCTACACCTTC. The variable domain in full, completed from reference TRBV5-1 and TRBJ1-2, reads KAGVTQTPRYLIKTRGQQVTLSCSPISGHRSVSWYQQTPGQGLQFLFEYFSETQRNKGNFPGRFSGRQFSNSRSEMNVSTLELGDSALYLCASSLGRQGSYGYTFGSGTRLTVV.

This clone appeared once. The genes are TRBV7-2 and TRBJ2-2; 8 nucleotides agree with TRBD1. V was clipped by 2 bases and J by 4 bases; unmatched bases: 6. The CDR3 sequence is 16 residues long. Germline CDR1 SGHTA, CDR2 FQGNSA. CDR3 bases: TGTGCCAGCAGCTTAATGCAGGGGGCGAGCACCGGGGAGCTGTTTTTT. The encoded protein is CASSLMQGASTGELFF.

The chain employs TRBV4-1 and TRBJ1-2; D unresolved. V shed 5 bases and J shed 5 bases, with 6 bases lying between them. This CDR3 region has 11 residues. Germline loops: CDR1 MGHRA, CDR2 YSYEKL. CDR3 bases: TGCGCCAGCAGCGGCGGGTATGGCTACACCTTC. Amino acid sequence: CASSGGYGYTF.

This clone was counted a few times. The chain recombines TRBV12-3 or TRBV12-4 with TRBJ2-2; D remains ambiguous. V lost 3 bases and J lost 5, with 7 bases in between. CDR3 size: 13 residues. CDR3 coding DNA: TGTGCCAGCAGTTTGTCGTCTACCGGGGAGCTGTTTTTT. It codes for CASSLSSTGELFF.

The V gene is TRBV11-2, the J gene TRBJ2-3, with D perhaps TRBD2 (6 bases). The V gene's germline CDR1 is SGHAT and CDR2 FQNNGV. V lost 8 bases and J lost 0, with 9 bases in between. The CDR3 loop spans 13 amino acids. CDR3 nucleotides: TGTGCCAGCTCTAGCGCGAGCACAGATACGCAGTATTTT. Protein: CASSSASTDTQYF.

The chain employs TRBV19 and TRBJ2-7, with 9 bases identical to TRBD1. In germline, CDR1 is LNHDA, CDR2 SQIVND (reference sequence). The V and J ends lost 5 bases and 3 bases, in that order; junction bases with no gene match: 11. This CDR3 spans 16 amino acids. In DNA, the CDR3 is TGTGCCAGTAGTTCAACCGGGACAGGGATGTACTACGAGCAGTACTTC. Encoded protein: CASSSTGTGMYYEQYF.

The gene calls are TRBV19 and TRBJ1-2, with 10 positions matching TRBD1. Germline CDR1 LNHDA, CDR2 SQIVND (reference sequence). With V trimmed by 5 bases and J by 5 bases, 8 bases remained unmatched. The CDR3 runs 15 residues. The CDR3 here is CASSGLDRGVYGYTF. The DNA of the CDR3 is TGTGCCAGTAGTGGTTTGGACAGGGGGGTTTATGGCTACACCTTC.

The chain combines TRBV28 with TRBJ2-5; 9 bases are a match to TRBD2. Germline assignment: CDR1 MDHEN and CDR2 SYDVKM. With V trimmed by 4 bases and J by 4 bases, 4 bases remained unmatched. The CDR3 sequence is 14 residues long. The CDR3 loop is CASSSIAGAETQYF. The CDR3 DNA sequence: TGTGCCAGCAGTTCTATAGCGGGAGCAGAGACCCAGTACTTC. Using reference TRBV28 and TRBJ2-5 for the parts outside the CDR3, the full variable domain is DVKVTQSSRYLVKRTGEKVFLECVQDMDHENMFWYRQDPGLGLRLIYFSYDVKMKEKGDIPEGYSVSREKKERFSLILESASTNQTSMYLCASSSIAGAETQYFGPGTRLLVL.

This CDR3 is CASSPDRVETQYF. CDR3 in DNA: TGTGCCAGTAGTCCCGACAGGGTTGAGACCCAGTACTTC. The chain couples TRBV19 to TRBJ2-5; 7 bases map to TRBD1. The CDR3 sequence is 13 residues long. Germline loops: CDR1 LNHDA, CDR2 SQIVND (reference sequence). With V trimmed by 5 bases and J by 5 bases, 5 bases remained unmatched.